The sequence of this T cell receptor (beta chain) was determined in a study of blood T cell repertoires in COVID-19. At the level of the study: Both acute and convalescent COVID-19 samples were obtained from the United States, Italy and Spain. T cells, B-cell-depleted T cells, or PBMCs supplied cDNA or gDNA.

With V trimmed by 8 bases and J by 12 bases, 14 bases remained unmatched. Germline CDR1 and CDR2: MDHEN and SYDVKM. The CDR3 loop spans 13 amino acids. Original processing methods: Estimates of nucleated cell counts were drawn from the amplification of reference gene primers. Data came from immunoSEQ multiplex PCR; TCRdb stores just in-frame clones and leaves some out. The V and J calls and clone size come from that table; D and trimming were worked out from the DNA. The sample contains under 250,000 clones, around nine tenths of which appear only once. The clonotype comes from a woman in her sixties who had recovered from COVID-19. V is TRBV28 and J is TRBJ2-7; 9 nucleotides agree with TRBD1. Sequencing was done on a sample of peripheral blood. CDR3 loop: CASCPAGQGLWYF. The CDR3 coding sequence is TGTGCCAGCTGCCCGGCGGGACAGGGTCTTTGGTACTTC.